A single sample gave rise to the 15 T cell receptor beta chains below, sequenced in a study of metastatic and nonmetastatic thyroid tumors. No patient had received any treatment before thyroid surgery. TCRdb re-analyzed the PCR reads through MiXCR. Of approximately 30,000 clones in the sample, roughly 4% were seen once. The sequencing input was blood. Receptors originate from a male donor with papillary thyroid cancer or a benign thyroid nodule (not recorded which). Some clones in this sample may be carry-over from other donors' samples.

V and J are TRBV6-1 and TRBJ2-1, with TRBD1 as a possible D gene (6 bases). In germline, CDR1 is MNHNS, CDR2 SASEGT. V lost 1 base, J lost 9 bases, and 16 bases lay in between. This CDR3 has 15 amino acids. The CDR3 reads CASSEEGQISGEQFF. CDR3 DNA: TGTGCCAGCAGTGAAGAGGGACAAATCTCCGGTGAGCAGTTCTTC.

The chain is built from TRBV28 and TRBJ2-1; a weak D match, TRBD2 (5 bases). Trimming cost V 6 bases and J 4 bases, with 25 bases left between them. This CDR3 comprises 18 residues. Germline V lookup: CDR1 MDHEN, CDR2 SYDVKM. CDR3 protein: CASSLERGGGGRYNEQFF. The CDR3 coding sequence is TGTGCCAGCAGCTTGGAACGAGGAGGCGGCGGGCGTTACAATGAGCAGTTCTTC.

This clone was counted ten times or more. The J gene is TRBJ2-2, the V gene TRBV9; 8 bases are a match to TRBD2. With 4 bases clipped from V and 4 bases from J, the junction kept 15 bases outside the gene matches. Germline V gene lookup returns CDR1 SGDLS and CDR2 YYNGEE. This CDR3 contains 18 residues. The CDR3 spells CASSHHFTSGPSTGELFF. The CDR3 DNA is TGTGCCAGCAGCCACCATTTTACTAGCGGACCCTCCACCGGGGAGCTGTTTTTT.

The sample holds a few counts of this clone. A read error may be the cause here, since a much bigger clone is one base away. This sequence joins TRBV20-1 and TRBJ2-3; 7 positions agree with TRBD2. The V gene end was trimmed by 5 bases and the J gene end by 4 bases; junction bases not matched to a gene: 9. In germline, CDR1 is DFQATT, CDR2 SNEGSKA (reference sequence). CDR3 length equals 14 residues. The CDR3 loop is CSAHLAVRPDTQYF. CDR3 in DNA: TGCAGTGCTCACCTAGCGGTAAGGCCAGATACGCAGTATTTT.

This clone was seen a handful of times. At one end, the junction sequence differs from germline, possibly due to a read error. This chain links TRBV28 with TRBJ1-1; D is perhaps TRBD1 (5 bases). CDR1 and CDR2 from the germline V gene are MDHEN and SYDVKM. The CDR3 contains 13 residues. CDR3 nucleotides: TGTGCCAGCAGATTTCAGGGTTACACTGACGCTATCTTT. It is translated as CASRFQGYTDAIF.

This clone is medium-sized (0.01 to 0.1%). The chain couples TRBV7-2 to TRBJ1-2; maybe TRBD1 (5 bases). V shed 5 bases and J shed 2 bases, with 18 bases lying between them. Germline V gene data show CDR1 as SGHTA and CDR2 as FQGNSA. The CDR3 length is 16 residues. The CDR3 sequence is CASSPREPRANYGYTF. The CDR3 region has the DNA TGTGCCAGCAGCCCCAGGGAGCCCAGGGCGAACTATGGCTACACCTTC.

This clone was seen repeatedly, ten times or more. The rearrangement uses TRBV7-2 and TRBJ2-3; D is ambiguous. The CDR3 is 14 residues long. V lost 4 bases and J lost 4, with 12 bases in between. Germline V gene sequence: CDR1 SGHTA, CDR2 FQGNSA. The CDR3 DNA follows: TGTGCCAGCAGCTCTCGGATGCCTCCAGATACGCAGTATTTT. Protein sequence: CASSSRMPPDTQYF.

This clone was picked up many times. J is TRBJ1-3 and V is TRBV30; D gene ambiguous. Looked up from germline, CDR1 is GTSNPN and CDR2 is SVGIG (reference sequence). This CDR3 is built from 16 residues. V was pared by 0 bases and J by 2 bases, with 14 bases between. This CDR3 is CAWSVDPGLAGNTIYF. The CDR3 DNA follows: TGTGCCTGGAGTGTTGATCCGGGGTTAGCTGGAAACACCATATATTTT.

In this sample, this clone turned up many times. Here the CDR3 reads CAISGGLGYEQYF. DNA for the CDR3: TGTGCCATCAGTGGTGGACTGGGCTACGAGCAGTACTTC. The chain recombines TRBV10-3 with TRBJ2-7; maybe TRBD2 (5 bases). CDR3 length: 13 amino acids. Per germline, CDR1 ENHRY and CDR2 SYGVKD. Trimming cost V 4 bases and J 3 bases, with 10 bases left between them.

This chain links TRBV12-3 or TRBV12-4 with TRBJ1-1; TRBD1 is a possible D gene (5 bases). V lost 8 bases, J lost 11 bases, and 15 bases lay in between. This CDR3 is built from 11 residues. The DNA for the CDR3 is TGTGCCAGCCAGGGCGCAGCCGATGCTTTCTTT. This encodes CASQGAADAFF.

This clone was observed at least ten times. The V call is TRBV6-1, the J call TRBJ2-1; D possibly corresponds to TRBD2 (6 bases). V gave up 2 bases and J gave up 8 bases, with 16 bases separating them. The V gene's germline CDR1 is MNHNS and CDR2 SASEGT. CDR3 size: 15 residues. The CDR3 reads CASSEMAGRGDEQFF. CDR3 DNA: TGTGCCAGCAGTGAAATGGCGGGAAGAGGCGATGAGCAGTTCTTC.

The chain uses TRBV2 and TRBJ1-2; TRBD1 matches at 9 bases. Germline CDR1 and CDR2: SNHLY and FYNNEI. The V gene end was trimmed by 6 bases and the J gene end by 8 bases; junction bases not matched to a gene: 7. The CDR3 runs to 13 residues. As DNA, the CDR3 is TGTGCCAGCAGCGGACAGGGGACTTGGGGCTACACCTTC. It is translated as CASSGQGTWGYTF.

This clone has only a few counts. The rearrangement joins TRBV6-2 or TRBV6-3 to TRBJ1-5; 7 positions agree with TRBD1. J was trimmed by 4 bases and V by 7 bases; bases with no gene match: 10. CDR1 and CDR2 (germline): MNHEY, SVGEGT. There are 15 residues in the CDR3. CDR3 residues: CASTQGGLRNQPQHF. As DNA, the CDR3 is TGTGCCAGCACCCAGGGGGGGCTAAGGAATCAGCCCCAGCATTTT.

This chain connects TRBV19 to TRBJ2-2; either TRBD1 or TRBD2 may fit D (5 bases each). Trimming removed 1 base from V and 7 bases from J, with 16 bases in between. The CDR3 has 16 amino acids. CDR1 is LNHDA and CDR2 is SQIVND in the germline V gene (reference sequence). As DNA, the CDR3 is TGTGCCAGTAGTATAGTGTCCCCGCGAGGGGTCGGGGAGCTGTTTTTT. Encoded protein: CASSIVSPRGVGELFF. Full variable domain (rest looked up from reference TRBV19 and TRBJ2-2): DGGITQSPKYLFRKEGQNVTLSCEQNLNHDAMYWYRQDPGQGLRLIYYSQIVNDFQKGDIAEGYSVSREKKESFPLTVTSAQKNPTAFYLCASSIVSPRGVGELFFGEGSRLTVL.

This clone was seen more than once but under ten times. The rearrangement links TRBV7-9 to TRBJ1-1, with D tentatively TRBD1 (6 bases). Germline V gene data show CDR1 as SEHNR and CDR2 as FQNEAQ (reference sequence). V lost 5 bases to trimming and J lost 6 bases, with 13 bases between them. The CDR3 loop spans 13 amino acids. In DNA, the CDR3 is TGTGCCAGCAGCGAGTACAGGGTCCCTGAAGCTTTCTTT. This gives the protein CASSEYRVPEAFF. The complete variable domain, with remaining parts taken from reference TRBV7-9 and TRBJ1-1, reads DTGVSQNPRHKITKRGQNVTFRCDPISEHNRLYWYRQTLGQGPEFLTYFQNEAQLEKSRLLSDRFSAERPKGSFSTLEIQRTEQGDSAMYLCASSEYRVPEAFFGQGTRLTVV.